This passage covers 20 T cell receptor beta chains from one sample sequenced in a study of regulatory T cells in long-lasting Graves disease. The time point: newly diagnosed GD, antithyroid drugs for less than 3 months. PBMC-derived RNA was used for the TCR library. Construction of the TCR beta libraries employed iRepertoire HTBI primers in conjunction with Arm-PCR of CDR3 regions. MiXCR, run by TCRdb on the multiplex PCR reads, gives a single entry per CDR3 protein. The data hold approximately 230,000 distinct CDR3 sequences, with approximately 16% observed a single time. This specimen was peripheral blood mononuclear cells (PBMCs), taken at new diagnosis, from a patient treated with antithyroid drugs. The receptors originated from a female donor with Graves disease.

This clonotype occurred a few times. Since a much larger clone is just one base distant, this may be a read error. The chain recombines TRBV20-1 with TRBJ2-5, with TRBD2 matching 14 bases. This CDR3 is 15 amino acids long. From germline, CDR1 is DFQATT and CDR2 SNEGSKA (reference sequence). The CDR3 sequence is CSAGEGLAGVETQYF. The DNA of the CDR3 is TGCAGTGCTGGAGAGGGACTAGCGGGAGTAGAGACCCAGTACTTC.

In its sample, this clonotype was seen many times. The J gene is TRBJ2-7, the V gene TRBV12-3 or TRBV12-4; TRBD1 agrees at 8 bases. J gave up 2 bases and V 6 bases, and 9 bases lay outside the gene matches. The CDR3 is 15 amino acids. This CDR3 reads CASSLQGARAYEQYF. CDR3 coding DNA: TGTGCCAGCAGCCTGCAGGGGGCGCGGGCCTACGAGCAGTACTTC.

This clonotype was recorded many times. The chain couples TRBV18 to TRBJ1-6, with D tentatively TRBD1 (5 bases). The CDR3 length is 16 residues. The V and J ends lost 6 bases and 0 bases respectively, with 12 bases between them. Per the germline V gene, CDR1 is KGHSH and CDR2 is LQKENI. CDR3 in DNA: TGTGCCAGCTCGAGGGACGCAAGCTCCTATAATTCACCCCTCCACTTT. This gives the protein CASSRDASSYNSPLHF.

The chain uses TRBV12-3 or TRBV12-4 and TRBJ2-2, with TRBD1 identical over 9 bases. CDR3 length: 15 residues. The V gene end was trimmed by 6 bases and the J gene end by 6 bases; junction bases not matched to a gene: 8. The CDR3 DNA follows: TGTGCCAGCAGATGGGACAGGGTTAACGCCGGGGAGCTGTTTTTT. Amino acids: CASRWDRVNAGELFF.

This clonotype was picked up many times. The junction differs from germline at one of its ends, possibly a read error. The chain is built from TRBV7-7 and TRBJ1-1; D is possibly TRBD1 (6 bases). Germline lookup yields CDR1 SSHAT and CDR2 FNYEAQ (reference sequence). This CDR3 contains 13 residues. CDR3 sequence reads: CASSPSQGTEAFF. CDR3 DNA sequence: TGTGCTAGCAGCCCGAGTCAGGGGACTGAAGCTTTCTTT.

V usage is TRBV11-3 and J usage is TRBJ1-1, with no clear D. Germline V gene data show CDR1 as SGHNT and CDR2 as YENEEA. V lost 10 bases and J 5 bases, leaving 11 bases between the germline ends. The CDR3 consists of 11 residues. The CDR3 sequence is CATKWGTEAFF. In nucleotides, the CDR3 is TGTGCCACGAAATGGGGTACTGAAGCTTTCTTT.

The chain links TRBV6-2 or TRBV6-3 to TRBJ1-5, with 9 bases that match TRBD1. Per germline, CDR1 MNHEY and CDR2 SVGEGT. The CDR3 extends over 16 amino acids. The V segment lost 5 bases and the J segment 11 bases; nucleotides outside the gene matches: 16. Here the CDR3 reads CASSDGMGQGSEAQHF. In nucleotides, the CDR3 is TGTGCCAGCAGTGATGGTATGGGACAGGGATCGGAGGCCCAGCATTTT.

Many counts were recorded for this clonotype. This chain links TRBV6-5 with TRBJ1-5; D remains ambiguous. The CDR3 is 15 residues long. Germline V gene data show CDR1 as MNHEY and CDR2 as SVGAGI. Trimming shortened V by 4 bases and J by 1 base, and 11 bases separated the two germline ends. The CDR3 DNA reads TGTGCCAGCAGTTGGGCAGGAGGGAGCAATCAGCCCCAGCATTTT. Amino acids: CASSWAGGSNQPQHF.

A word on this clonotype: A read error is likely here: a far larger clone is one base away. The CDR3 end shows no conserved phenylalanine or tryptophan, and so a read error is likely. It is unclear where the CDR3 begins or ends on the DNA, so no DNA is shown, and the CDR3 is as TCRdb lists it. The V gene is TRBV2, the J gene TRBJ2-3. With termini counted, the CDR3 has 14 amino acids. The V gene's germline CDR1 is SNHLY and CDR2 FYNNEI. This CDR3 is CASSKGYLQETQYS.

The table lists this clonotype with many counts. CDR3 coding DNA: TGCGCCAGCAGCTTGGTGGGAGCGAACACTGAAGCTTTCTTT. This translates into CASSLVGANTEAFF. The chain joins TRBV5-1 to TRBJ1-1; D remains unclear. V was pared by 0 bases and J by 1 base, with 7 bases between. This CDR3 region has 14 residues. CDR1 and CDR2 (germline): SGHRS, YFSETQ.

The rearrangement uses TRBV28 and TRBJ2-3, with 9 nucleotides matching TRBD2. This CDR3 has 17 amino acids. CDR1 and CDR2 from the germline V gene are MDHEN and SYDVKM. V lost 8 bases to trimming and J lost 6 bases; unmatched junction nucleotides: 18. The CDR3 bases are TGTGCCAGCTTATTAGCGGGAGCTGAGTTATCTGGGGATACGCAGTATTTT. Protein sequence: CASLLAGAELSGDTQYF.

At least ten counts were recorded for this clonotype. This chain links TRBV28 with TRBJ1-3; D possibly corresponds to TRBD1 (5 bases). Germline V gives CDR1 MDHEN, CDR2 SYDVKM. This CDR3 contains 14 residues. Between the trimmed V and J ends, which lost 5 bases and 0 bases, there was a span of 8 bases. The CDR3: CASSPGTSGNTIYF. In DNA, the CDR3 is TGTGCCAGCAGTCCCGGGACCTCTGGAAACACCATATATTTT. Filled out from reference TRBV28 and TRBJ1-3, the complete variable domain reads DVKVTQSSRYLVKRTGEKVFLECVQDMDHENMFWYRQDPGLGLRLIYFSYDVKMKEKGDIPEGYSVSREKKERFSLILESASTNQTSMYLCASSPGTSGNTIYFGEGSWLTVV.

This clonotype was counted many times. This chain uses TRBV12-3 or TRBV12-4 with TRBJ1-1, with D possibly matching TRBD1 (5 bases). V was cut by 4 bases and J by 4 bases, with 13 bases left in between. The CDR3 has 14 amino acids. CDR3 coding DNA: TGTGCCAGCAGTTATAAGGGCACAGGCACTGAAGCTTTCTTT. Its translation is CASSYKGTGTEAFF.

This clonotype came up many times. The chain is built from TRBV27 and TRBJ2-7, with 7 nucleotides matching TRBD1. The CDR3 has 13 amino acids. The J segment lost 3 bases and the V segment lost 2 bases, leaving 1 base of the junction unmatched. Germline V CDR1 and CDR2: MNHEY, SMNVEV (reference sequence). CDR3: CASSLPGGYEQYF. CDR3 DNA: TGTGCCAGCAGTTTACCAGGGGGCTACGAGCAGTACTTC.

Of note for this clonotype: Possible read error: a much larger clone is one base away. No conserved phenylalanine or tryptophan ends this CDR3, so it is likely a read error. The gene calls are TRBV14 and TRBJ1-3; D is unresolved. CDR1 and CDR2 from the germline V gene are SGHDN and FVKESK. V lost 6 bases, J lost 0 bases, and 12 bases lay in between. This CDR3 has 15 residues. The CDR3 DNA sequence: TGTGCCAGCAGAACTCTTCCGTTCTCTGGAAACACCATATATCTT. Protein: CASRTLPFSGNTIYL.

V and J are TRBV28 and TRBJ2-7; D is uncertain. The CDR3 consists of 17 residues. The V end lost 6 bases, the J end lost 0 bases, and 21 bases lay between the germline ends. CDR1 and CDR2 (germline): MDHEN, SYDVKM. The CDR3 region has the DNA TGTGCCAGCAGCTTACCTCCCCGGACGGTGAGCTCCTACGAGCAGTACTTC. It encodes CASSLPPRTVSSYEQYF. The variable domain in full, completed from reference TRBV28 and TRBJ2-7, reads DVKVTQSSRYLVKRTGEKVFLECVQDMDHENMFWYRQDPGLGLRLIYFSYDVKMKEKGDIPEGYSVSREKKERFSLILESASTNQTSMYLCASSLPPRTVSSYEQYFGPGTRLTVT.

This clonotype was found a few times. V gene TRBV5-8 combines with J gene TRBJ1-1; the D gene is possibly TRBD1 (5 bases). Trimming removed 5 bases from V and 4 bases from J, with 12 bases in between. Germline CDR1 is SGHTS and CDR2 is YDEGEE. The CDR3 totals 13 residues. The CDR3 here is CASSQGLGTEAFF. The CDR3, as DNA: TGTGCCAGCAGTCAGGGCCTAGGCACTGAAGCTTTCTTT.

Many counts were recorded for this clonotype. The gene calls are TRBV19 and TRBJ1-2; the match to TRBD1 covers 7 bases. CDR1 LNHDA and CDR2 SQIVND come from the germline V gene (reference sequence). The CDR3 contains 15 residues. The V gene end was trimmed by 7 bases and the J gene end by 2 bases; junction bases not matched to a gene: 10. The CDR3 reads CASKAGTATNYGYTF. DNA of the CDR3: TGTGCCAGTAAAGCCGGGACAGCTACAAACTATGGCTACACCTTC.

The table lists this clonotype with many counts. J is TRBJ2-1 and V is TRBV27; D gene unclear. Germline V gene sequence: CDR1 MNHEY, CDR2 SMNVEV (reference sequence). The ends were cut back, 8 bases at V and 0 bases at J, with 11 bases in the middle. The CDR3 extends over 14 amino acids. CDR3 in DNA: TGTGCCAGCTCCCCGCCTAGCTCCTACAATGAGCAGTTCTTC. It encodes CASSPPSSYNEQFF.

This clonotype was recorded many times. The chain employs TRBV28 and TRBJ2-1; unclear D gene. V lost 5 bases and J 0 bases, leaving 14 bases between the germline ends. Germline V CDR1 and CDR2: MDHEN, SYDVKM. The length of the CDR3 is 16 residues. The CDR3 nucleotides are TGTGCCAGCAGTCCCCCCGCATACCGCTCCTACAATGAGCAGTTCTTC. This sequence encodes CASSPPAYRSYNEQFF. The variable domain in full, completed from reference TRBV28 and TRBJ2-1, reads DVKVTQSSRYLVKRTGEKVFLECVQDMDHENMFWYRQDPGLGLRLIYFSYDVKMKEKGDIPEGYSVSREKKERFSLILESASTNQTSMYLCASSPPAYRSYNEQFFGPGTRLTVL.